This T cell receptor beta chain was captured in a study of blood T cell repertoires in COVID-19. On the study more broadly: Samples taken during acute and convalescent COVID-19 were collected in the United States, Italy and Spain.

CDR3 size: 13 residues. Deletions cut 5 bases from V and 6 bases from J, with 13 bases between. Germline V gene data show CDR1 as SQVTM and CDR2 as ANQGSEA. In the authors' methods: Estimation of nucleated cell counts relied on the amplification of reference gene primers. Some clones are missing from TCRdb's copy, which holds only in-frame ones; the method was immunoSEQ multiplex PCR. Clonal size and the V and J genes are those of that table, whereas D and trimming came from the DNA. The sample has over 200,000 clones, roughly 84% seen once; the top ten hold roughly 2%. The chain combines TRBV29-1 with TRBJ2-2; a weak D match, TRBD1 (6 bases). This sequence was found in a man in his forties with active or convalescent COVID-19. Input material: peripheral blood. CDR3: CSVRNRDAGELFF. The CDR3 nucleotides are TGCAGCGTTCGGAACAGGGACGCCGGGGAGCTGTTTTTT.